A single TCR beta chain is shown here with its context. This CDR3 comprises 14 residues. Germline-derived CDR1 and CDR2 are SGHVS and FNYEAQ. The ends lost 5 bases at V and 1 base at J; junction bases unmatched: 2. Indicated time point: baseline pretreatment blood. Treatment reported: 15 Gy SBRT to primary tumor, nephrectomy 4 weeks later. These data come from a study of radiation and T cells in renal cell carcinoma. The protocol was immunoSEQ multiplex PCR, while the TCRdb copy is restricted to in-frame clones and leaves out a portion. The sample has about 91,000 clones; 70% to 85% are singletons. The chain has TRBV7-6 and TRBJ1-5, with 7 bases lining up with TRBD1. The sample here was blood, taken from a patient whose treatment included radiotherapy and nephrectomy. The receptor comes from a man aged 55 to 70 with renal cell carcinoma. The CDR3 spells CASSGGGSNQPQHF. CDR3 DNA: TGTGCCAGCAGCGGAGGGGGCAGCAATCAGCCCCAGCATTTT.